The rows below give T cell receptor beta chains drawn from one sample of a study of T cell responses to AZD1222 COVID-19 vaccine. The assay was immunoSEQ multiplex PCR, and TCRdb's table has in-frame clones only and misses some. The sample has roughly 100,000 clones; around nine tenths are singletons. The material was peripheral blood, obtained on day 0 of AZD1222 vaccination. These receptors were collected from an adult in good health. The CDR3 runs from the conserved cysteine through the conserved F or W.

CDR3	V	J
CSGGSPETQYF	TRBV20-1	TRBJ2-5
CASSDPWGSDGYTF	TRBV2	TRBJ1-2
CASSEVPGSLNYGYTF	TRBV6-1	TRBJ1-2
CASSQATGYEAFF	TRBV4-1	TRBJ1-1
CASIGGTEAFF	TRBV6-6	TRBJ1-1
CASSKAQGGNEQFF	TRBV19	TRBJ2-1
CASSLFGLRPNEQFF	TRBV27	TRBJ2-1
CASTNMGGQGFGYTF	TRBV19	TRBJ1-2
CASSPPRGALETQYF	TRBV5-4	TRBJ2-5
CASSLEVSTDTQYF	TRBV5-1	TRBJ2-3
CATTDTYTQYF	TRBV28	TRBJ2-3
CASSKGLGTGELFF	TRBV5-1	TRBJ2-2
CASSDGRGLHGYTF	TRBV6-1	TRBJ1-2
CATSGGPGYGYTF	TRBV24-1	TRBJ1-2
CASGGTGVPPLHF	TRBV19	TRBJ1-6
CASSQEGHYIPGELFF	TRBV4-3	TRBJ2-2
CASSQGRAGGLLVPLHF	TRBV3-1/TRBV3-2	TRBJ1-6
CASSLQGAGTEAFF	TRBV27	TRBJ1-1
CASSLVLAGGPGETQYF	TRBV5-1	TRBJ2-5
CASSPPFTSGSVYNEQFF	TRBV28	TRBJ2-1
CASSSSGGEGQPQHF	TRBV19	TRBJ1-5
CASTDRRSGGNQPQHF	TRBV19	TRBJ1-5
CASSGHGTSGRAVGELFF	TRBV9	TRBJ2-2
CAIAGGERYGYTF	TRBV7-9	TRBJ1-2
CASSSPGGSFTYEQYF	TRBV11-2	TRBJ2-7
CASRGDRKLFF	TRBV2	TRBJ1-4
CASSEDRASANEQFF	TRBV6-4	TRBJ2-1
CASSHILGGRWMNTEAFF	TRBV5-5	TRBJ1-1
CASNRGVWSEKLFF	TRBV4-1	TRBJ1-4